The present TCR beta chain was sequenced within a study of shared clonotypes between healthy human individuals. Notes on the study in general: A few donors showed sharing of about 4.6% of naive CD4 clonotypes. Some clonotypes were shared by all four sorted-subset donors, while others were not shared. The non-shared ones had lower generation probabilities than the shared ones. The authors expected sequencing depth to affect clonotype sharing among donors.

The CDR3 is 14 amino acids. Germline V gene data show CDR1 as MDHEN and CDR2 as SYDVKM. The V and J ends lost 6 bases and 4 bases, in that order; junction bases with no gene match: 5. The authors loaded about 200 ng DNA, 30,000 to 35,000 T cell genomes, into sorted-subset replicate PCRs. The protocol was immunoSEQ multiplex PCR, while the TCRdb copy is restricted to in-frame clones and leaves out a portion. Of fewer than 3 million clones in the sample, 85% to 95% were seen once. A remark on this clone: The antigen is unknown. Other DNA sequences in the same sample also yield this CDR3.

The clonotype originates from a man younger than 30 in good health. Some clones in this sample may be carry-over from other donors' samples. Input material: naive CD4+ T cells from PBMCs. The subset is: CD45RA+ positively selected. The V call is TRBV28, the J call TRBJ1-4; 7 bases align to TRBD1. CDR3 in amino acids: CASRPGQSNEKLFF. The CDR3 DNA reads as TGTGCCAGCAGACCGGGACAGAGTAATGAAAAACTGTTTTTT. Full variable domain (outside the CDR3, taken from reference TRBV28 and TRBJ1-4): DVKVTQSSRYLVKRTGEKVFLECVQDMDHENMFWYRQDPGLGLRLIYFSYDVKMKEKGDIPEGYSVSREKKERFSLILESASTNQTSMYLCASRPGQSNEKLFFGSGTQLSVL.